A single sample is the source of the 6 T cell receptor beta chains below, sequenced in a study of blood T cell repertoires in COVID-19. Sequencing used immunoSEQ multiplex PCR; TCRdb keeps in-frame clones, though not all of them. The sample contains about 80,000 clones, 60% to 80% of which appear only once. Sequencing was carried out using peripheral blood. Every receptor here comes from a man in his sixties or seventies with active or convalescent COVID-19.

The chain combines TRBV5-1 with TRBJ1-1; 7 bases are shared with TRBD1. V lost 2 bases to trimming and J lost 3 bases; unmatched junction nucleotides: 7. The CDR3 runs 15 residues. The germline CDR1 and CDR2 sequences are SGHRS and YFSETQ. CDR3: CASSLTGEAYTEAFF. DNA for the CDR3: TGCGCCAGCAGCTTAACAGGGGAGGCCTACACTGAAGCTTTCTTT. Based on the CDR3 plus reference TRBV5-1 and TRBJ1-1, the full variable domain is KAGVTQTPRYLIKTRGQQVTLSCSPISGHRSVSWYQQTPGQGLQFLFEYFSETQRNKGNFPGRFSGRQFSNSRSEMNVSTLELGDSALYLCASSLTGEAYTEAFFGQGTRLTVV.

This clone was counted between two and nine times. The chain is built from TRBV6-5 and TRBJ1-4; 9 positions match TRBD1. The V gene's germline CDR1 is MNHEY and CDR2 SVGAGI. CDR3 length: 14 amino acids. Trimming removed 6 bases from V and 7 bases from J; junction bases left unmatched: 6. The CDR3, as DNA: TGTGCCAGCAGCTTGGACAGGGGAGGTGAAAAACTGTTTTTT. Its translation: CASSLDRGGEKLFF.

This clone was detected only once. The chain joins TRBV2 to TRBJ2-5, with D possibly TRBD1 on 6 matching bases. The CDR3 loop spans 14 amino acids. Per germline, CDR1 SNHLY and CDR2 FYNNEI. Trimming pared 9 bases from V and 5 bases from J, leaving 19 bases between. The CDR3 nucleotides read TGTGCCAGTACCATGCAGGGGCGCGGGGAGACCCAGTACTTC. The encoded protein is CASTMQGRGETQYF.

The rearrangement links TRBV28 to TRBJ2-1; 10 nucleotides agree with TRBD2. V dropped 5 bases and J dropped 6; count of bases not matched to a gene: 4. Germline loops: CDR1 MDHEN, CDR2 SYDVKM. The CDR3 has 14 amino acids. The chain's CDR3 is CASSTLAGSNEQFF. The CDR3 DNA follows: TGTGCCAGCAGTACACTAGCGGGGTCCAATGAGCAGTTCTTC.

The CDR3 DNA reads TGTGCCAGCCAAGCAAGGACTAGCGGGGGGCGGGAGACCCAGTACTTC. Translation: CASQARTSGGRETQYF. The chain has TRBV2 and TRBJ2-5; 14 bases map to TRBD2. V shed 8 bases and J 5 bases; nucleotides not matched to a gene: 10. The CDR3 covers 16 residues. Germline values: CDR1 SNHLY, CDR2 FYNNEI.

This rearrangement joins TRBV4-2 to TRBJ2-2; maybe TRBD2 (5 bases). CDR1 is LGHNA, CDR2 YNFKEQ, per germline. This CDR3 spans 15 amino acids. The V end lost 4 bases, the J end lost 2 bases, and 11 bases lay between the germline ends. The CDR3 DNA sequence: TGTGCCAGCAGCCCCGGAGGCGGAAACACCGGGGAGCTGTTTTTT. This encodes CASSPGGGNTGELFF.